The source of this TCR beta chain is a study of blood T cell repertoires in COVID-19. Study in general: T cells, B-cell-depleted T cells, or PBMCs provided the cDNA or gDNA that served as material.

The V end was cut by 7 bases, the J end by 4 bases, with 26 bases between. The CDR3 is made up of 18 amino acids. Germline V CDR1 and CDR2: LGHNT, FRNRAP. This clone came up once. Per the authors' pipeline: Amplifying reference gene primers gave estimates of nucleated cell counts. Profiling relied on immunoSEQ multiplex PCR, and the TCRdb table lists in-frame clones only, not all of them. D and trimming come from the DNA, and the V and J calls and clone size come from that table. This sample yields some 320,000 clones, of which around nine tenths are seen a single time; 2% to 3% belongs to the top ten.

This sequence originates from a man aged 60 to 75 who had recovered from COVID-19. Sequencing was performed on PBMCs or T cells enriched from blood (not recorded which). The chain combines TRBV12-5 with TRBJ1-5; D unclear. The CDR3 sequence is CASATSSTVITKNQPQHF. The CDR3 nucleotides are TGTGCTAGTGCGACAAGCTCCACGGTGATTACGAAAAATCAGCCCCAGCATTTT.